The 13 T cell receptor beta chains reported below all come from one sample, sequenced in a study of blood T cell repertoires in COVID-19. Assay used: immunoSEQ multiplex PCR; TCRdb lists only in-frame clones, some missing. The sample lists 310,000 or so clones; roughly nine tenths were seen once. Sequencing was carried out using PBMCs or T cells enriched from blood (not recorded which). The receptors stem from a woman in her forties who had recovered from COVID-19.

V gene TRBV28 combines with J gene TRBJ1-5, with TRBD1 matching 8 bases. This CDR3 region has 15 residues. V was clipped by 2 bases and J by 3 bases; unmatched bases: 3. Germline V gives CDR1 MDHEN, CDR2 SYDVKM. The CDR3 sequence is CASSLGQGYNQPQHF. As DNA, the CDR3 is TGTGCCAGCAGTTTAGGACAGGGCTACAATCAGCCCCAGCATTTT.

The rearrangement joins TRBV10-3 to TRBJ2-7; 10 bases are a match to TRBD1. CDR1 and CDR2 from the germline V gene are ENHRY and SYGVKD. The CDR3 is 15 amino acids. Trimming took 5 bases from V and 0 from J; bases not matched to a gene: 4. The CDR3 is CAISPGQGVSYEQYF. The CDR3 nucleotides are TGTGCCATCAGTCCAGGACAGGGGGTCTCCTACGAGCAGTACTTC.

CDR3 nucleotides: TGTGCCAGCAGGCAAAACGGGAGGGCCTGGAATGAGCAGTTCTTC. Its protein is CASRQNGRAWNEQFF. J is TRBJ2-1 and V is TRBV3-1 (or the pseudogene TRBV3-2); 8 positions match TRBD2. Germline loops: CDR1 LGHDT, CDR2 YNNKEL (reference sequence). This CDR3 has 15 residues. The ends lost 6 bases at V and 7 bases at J; junction bases unmatched: 11.

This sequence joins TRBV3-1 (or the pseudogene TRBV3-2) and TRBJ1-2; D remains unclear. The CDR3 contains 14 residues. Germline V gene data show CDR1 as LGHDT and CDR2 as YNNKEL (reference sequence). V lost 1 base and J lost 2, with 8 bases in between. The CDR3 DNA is TGTGCCAGCAGCCAAGGGATACAGAACTATGGCTACACCTTC. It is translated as CASSQGIQNYGYTF.

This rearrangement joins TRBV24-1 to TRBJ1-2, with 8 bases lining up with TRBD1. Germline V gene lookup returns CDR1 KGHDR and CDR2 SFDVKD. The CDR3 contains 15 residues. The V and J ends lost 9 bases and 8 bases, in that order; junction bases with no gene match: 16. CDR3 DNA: TGTGCCACCCCCGTGACGGACAGGGCCCATGGCGGCTACACCTTC. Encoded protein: CATPVTDRAHGGYTF.

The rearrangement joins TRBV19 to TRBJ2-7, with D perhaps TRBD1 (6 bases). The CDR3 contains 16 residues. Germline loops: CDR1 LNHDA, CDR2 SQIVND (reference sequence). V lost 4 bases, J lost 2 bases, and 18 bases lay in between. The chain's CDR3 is CASSSPEGTTAYEQYF. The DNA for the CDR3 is TGTGCCAGTAGTAGTCCGGAAGGGACAACAGCCTACGAGCAGTACTTC.

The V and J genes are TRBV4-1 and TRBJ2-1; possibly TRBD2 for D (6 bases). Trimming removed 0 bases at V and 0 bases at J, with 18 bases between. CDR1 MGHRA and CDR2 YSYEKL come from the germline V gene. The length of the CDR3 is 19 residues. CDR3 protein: CASSQDPRLPGSSYNEQFF. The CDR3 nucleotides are TGCGCCAGCAGCCAAGATCCCCGACTCCCCGGGAGCTCCTACAATGAGCAGTTCTTC.

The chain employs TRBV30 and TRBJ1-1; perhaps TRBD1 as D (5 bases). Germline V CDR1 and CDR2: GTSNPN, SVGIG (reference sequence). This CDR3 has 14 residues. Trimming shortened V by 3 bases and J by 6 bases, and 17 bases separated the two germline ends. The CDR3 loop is CAWRRQLVGPEAFF. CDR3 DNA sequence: TGTGCCTGGAGGCGACAGTTAGTGGGGCCTGAAGCTTTCTTT.

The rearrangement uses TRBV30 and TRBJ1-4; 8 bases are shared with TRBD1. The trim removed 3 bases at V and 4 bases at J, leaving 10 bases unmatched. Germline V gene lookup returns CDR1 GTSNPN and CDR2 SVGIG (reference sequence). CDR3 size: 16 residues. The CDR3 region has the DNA TGTGCCTGGAGAACCTCAGGACAGGGAATTAATGAAAAACTGTTTTTT. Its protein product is CAWRTSGQGINEKLFF.

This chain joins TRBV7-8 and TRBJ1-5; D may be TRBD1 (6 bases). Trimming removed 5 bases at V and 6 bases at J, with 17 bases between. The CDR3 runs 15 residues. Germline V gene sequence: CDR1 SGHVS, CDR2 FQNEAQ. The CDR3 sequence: CASSPETGFRQPQHF. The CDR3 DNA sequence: TGTGCCAGCAGCCCAGAGACAGGCTTTCGTCAGCCCCAGCATTTT.

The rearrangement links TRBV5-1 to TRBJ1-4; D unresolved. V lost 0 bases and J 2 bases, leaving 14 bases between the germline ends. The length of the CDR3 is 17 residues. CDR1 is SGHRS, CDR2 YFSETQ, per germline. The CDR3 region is CASSLGAPGWTNEKLFF. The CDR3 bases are TGCGCCAGCAGCTTGGGGGCGCCGGGGTGGACTAATGAAAAACTGTTTTTT. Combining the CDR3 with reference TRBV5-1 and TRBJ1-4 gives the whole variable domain KAGVTQTPRYLIKTRGQQVTLSCSPISGHRSVSWYQQTPGQGLQFLFEYFSETQRNKGNFPGRFSGRQFSNSRSEMNVSTLELGDSALYLCASSLGAPGWTNEKLFFGSGTQLSVL.

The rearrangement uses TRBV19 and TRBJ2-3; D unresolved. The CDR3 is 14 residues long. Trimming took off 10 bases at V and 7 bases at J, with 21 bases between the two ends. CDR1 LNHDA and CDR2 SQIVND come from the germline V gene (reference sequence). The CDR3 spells CATQPTVPTNTQYF. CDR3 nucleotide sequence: TGTGCCACCCAACCCACAGTTCCCACGAATACGCAGTATTTT.

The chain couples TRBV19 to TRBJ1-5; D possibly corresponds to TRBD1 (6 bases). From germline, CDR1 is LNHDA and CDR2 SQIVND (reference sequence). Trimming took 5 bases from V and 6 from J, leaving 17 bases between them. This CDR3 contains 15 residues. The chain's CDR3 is CASSVRGGAGQPQHF. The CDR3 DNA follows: TGTGCCAGTAGTGTCCGAGGGGGGGCGGGTCAGCCCCAGCATTTT.